The rows below give T cell receptor beta chains drawn from one sample of a study of post-analysis software for immune sequencing data. One entry per CDR3 protein, called by TCRdb with MiXCR from the PCR reads. This table holds about 170,000 distinct CDR3 sequences, approximately 30% found once. Material for sequencing was blood. All receptors derive from a girl aged 5-17 years with multiple sclerosis. Both conserved end residues are part of each CDR3. Fields, in order: CDR3 protein, CDR3 DNA, V gene, J gene, clone size, D gene. The D gene is left open where the match is weak. Expanded clones get a size class; other rows say once, few or many, or leave the size out.

CASSHPPTSGSINEQFF	TGTGCCAGCAGCCATCCCCCGACTAGCGGGAGTATTAATGAGCAGTTCTTC	TRBV4-2	TRBJ2-1	few	TRBD2
CASSPTKTSYEQYF	TGTGCCAGCTCACCAACCAAAACCTCCTACGAGCAGTACTTC	TRBV18	TRBJ2-7	many	NA
CASSSSGSLESYEQYF	TGTGCCAGCAGCTCTAGCGGGAGTTTGGAATCCTACGAGCAGTACTTC	TRBV7-9	TRBJ2-7	few	TRBD2
CASSPEGTYGYTF	TGCGCCAGCAGCCCGGAAGGGACTTATGGCTACACCTTC	TRBV5-1	TRBJ1-2	many	NA
CASSRTSGRSYEQYF	TGTGCCAGCAGCAGAACTAGCGGTCGCTCCTACGAGCAGTACTTC	TRBV7-9	TRBJ2-7	many	TRBD2
CASSLEGKVADTQYF	TGCGCCAGCAGCTTGGAAGGGAAGGTGGCAGATACGCAGTATTTT	TRBV5-1	TRBJ2-3	NA	NA
CATDRQGDTEAFF	TGTGCCACCGACAGGCAGGGAGACACTGAAGCTTTCTTT	TRBV19	TRBJ1-1	once	NA
CASKKTSSTDTQYF	TGTGCCAGCAAAAAGACTAGCAGCACAGATACGCAGTATTTT	TRBV11-3	TRBJ2-3	NA	TRBD2
CSASSRNEKLFF	TGCAGTGCTAGTTCGAGGAATGAAAAACTGTTTTTT	TRBV20-1	TRBJ1-4	many	NA
CASSPYGSYNEQFF	TGTGCCAGCAGCCCCTATGGCTCCTACAATGAGCAGTTCTTC	TRBV2	TRBJ2-1	NA	NA
CSARLNYGYTF	TGCAGTGCTAGATTGAACTATGGCTACACCTTC	TRBV20-1	TRBJ1-2	NA	NA
CSVSGSEETQYF	TGCAGCGTTAGCGGGAGTGAAGAGACCCAGTACTTC	TRBV29-1	TRBJ2-5	many	TRBD2
CSANRDRSYEQYF	TGCAGTGCCAACCGGGACCGGTCCTACGAGCAGTACTTC	TRBV20-1	TRBJ2-7	NA	NA
CASNLRQETRMFGYEQYF	TGTGCCAGCAACCTTAGACAGGAAACAAGGATGTTTGGCTACGAGCAGTACTTC	TRBV12-3/TRBV12-4	TRBJ2-7	NA	NA
CASSSRDRGNEQFF	TGCGCCAGCAGCTCCCGGGACAGGGGGAATGAGCAGTTCTTC	TRBV4-1	TRBJ2-1	NA	TRBD1
CASSLEVGRGYEQYF	TGCGCCAGCAGCTTGGAGGTGGGGAGGGGCTACGAGCAGTACTTC	TRBV5-1	TRBJ2-7	NA	TRBD2
CASSPGTEINIQYF	TGTGCCAGCAGCCCGGGGACAGAGATAAACATTCAGTACTTC	TRBV7-9	TRBJ2-4	many	TRBD1
CASSFRGDNEQFF	TGTGCCAGCAGCTTTCGCGGAGACAATGAGCAGTTCTTC	TRBV5-4	TRBJ2-1	few	NA
CASSPLGGTGFGYEQFF	TGTGCCAGCAGCCCGCTCGGCGGTACTGGTTTCGGCTACGAGCAGTTCTTC	TRBV7-9	TRBJ2-1	NA	NA
CASSIDWRSNQPQHF	TGTGCCAGTAGTATAGATTGGAGAAGCAATCAGCCCCAGCATTTT	TRBV19	TRBJ1-5	NA	NA
CASSPNDRDGYTF	TGTGCCAGCTCACCCAATGACAGGGATGGCTACACCTTC	TRBV18	TRBJ1-2	many	TRBD1
CASSLGAGSSYNEQFF	TGCGCCAGCAGCTTGGGAGCGGGTAGCTCCTACAATGAGCAGTTCTTC	TRBV5-1	TRBJ2-1	many	NA
CASSLLAGVAYEQFF	TGTGCCAGCAGTCTACTAGCGGGAGTCGCGTATGAGCAGTTCTTC	TRBV7-3	TRBJ2-1	NA	TRBD2
CASSLEGLGTEAFF	TGTGCCAGCAGCTTAGAGGGGCTAGGCACTGAAGCTTTCTTT	TRBV7-9	TRBJ1-1	few	NA
CASSPPLTGSIEQYF	TGTGCCAGCTCACCACCGCTTACAGGGAGTATCGAGCAGTACTTC	TRBV18	TRBJ2-7	few	NA
CASSWGLAGETYF	TGTGCCAGCAGTTGGGGGCTAGCGGGAGAGACGTACTTC	TRBV6-5	TRBJ2-5	many	TRBD2
CASSFRQWISSGANVLTF	TGTGCCAGCAGTTTTCGACAGTGGATAAGCTCTGGGGCCAACGTCCTGACTTTC	TRBV28	TRBJ2-6	NA	NA
CASSPAGLSSPLHF	TGTGCCAGCTCACCGGCGGGGTTGAGCTCACCCCTCCACTTT	TRBV18	TRBJ1-6	once	NA
CASTSTSGRVQYF	TGCGCCAGCACCTCGACTAGCGGGAGAGTGCAGTACTTC	TRBV5-1	TRBJ2-7	many	TRBD2
CASSLGAGQGVTEAFF	TGTGCCAGCAGTCTTGGGGCAGGTCAAGGGGTCACTGAAGCTTTCTTT	TRBV12-3/TRBV12-4	TRBJ1-1	few	NA
CASSLATENTEAFF	TGTGCCAGCAGCTTAGCTACGGAGAACACTGAAGCTTTCTTT	TRBV7-2	TRBJ1-1	NA	NA
CASSFGGRAHDEQFF	TGTGCCAGCAGTTTCGGCGGGAGGGCCCACGATGAGCAGTTCTTC	TRBV27	TRBJ2-1	many	TRBD2
CASSLDTTYEQYF	TGTGCCAGCAGCTTAGACACTACCTACGAGCAGTACTTC	TRBV7-6	TRBJ2-7	few	NA
CSARGDRAYEQYF	TGCAGTGCTAGAGGGGACAGGGCCTACGAGCAGTACTTC	TRBV20-1	TRBJ2-7	many	TRBD1
CASSLDRNTDTQYF	TGTGCCAGCAGTTTGGACAGAAACACAGATACGCAGTATTTT	TRBV28	TRBJ2-3	many	NA
CASSPDEGGGWSGYTF	TGTGCCAGCTCACCAGACGAAGGAGGGGGCTGGTCTGGCTACACCTTC	TRBV18	TRBJ1-2	few	TRBD1
CASSLIERGETQYF	TGTGCCAGCAGTTTAATCGAGCGGGGAGAGACCCAGTACTTC	TRBV12-3/TRBV12-4	TRBJ2-5	NA	TRBD2
CSARKMTANTGELFF	TGCAGTGCTAGAAAAATGACAGCGAACACCGGGGAGCTGTTTTTT	TRBV20-1	TRBJ2-2	few	NA
CASGFQGHEQYF	TGTGCCAGCGGATTCCAAGGCCACGAGCAGTACTTC	TRBV25-1	TRBJ2-7	NA	NA
CASSYSERALAADTQYF	TGTGCCAGCAGTTACTCGGAGCGGGCCTTGGCCGCAGATACGCAGTATTTT	TRBV6-6	TRBJ2-3	few	NA
CASSLEAYGYTF	TGCGCCAGCAGCTTGGAAGCGTATGGCTACACCTTC	TRBV5-1	TRBJ1-2	many	NA
CASSKGQDTYEQYF	TGTGCCAGCAGCAAGGGACAGGATACCTACGAGCAGTACTTC	TRBV7-9	TRBJ2-7	few	TRBD1